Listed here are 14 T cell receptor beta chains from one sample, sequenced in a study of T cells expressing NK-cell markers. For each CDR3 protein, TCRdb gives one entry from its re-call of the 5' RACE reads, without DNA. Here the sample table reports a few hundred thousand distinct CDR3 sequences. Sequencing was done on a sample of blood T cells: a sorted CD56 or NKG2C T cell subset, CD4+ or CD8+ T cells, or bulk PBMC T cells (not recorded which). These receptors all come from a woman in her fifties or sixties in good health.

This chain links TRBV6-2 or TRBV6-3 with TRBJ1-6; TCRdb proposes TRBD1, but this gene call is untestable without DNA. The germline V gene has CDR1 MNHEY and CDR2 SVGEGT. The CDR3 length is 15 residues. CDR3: CASRKQGVGNSPLHF.

The CDR3 region is CASSLVGRNEQFF. The chain recombines TRBV7-7 with TRBJ2-1; the TRBD1 assignment by TCRdb is unverifiable without DNA. CDR1 is SSHAT, CDR2 FNYEAQ, per germline (reference sequence). The CDR3 runs to 13 residues.

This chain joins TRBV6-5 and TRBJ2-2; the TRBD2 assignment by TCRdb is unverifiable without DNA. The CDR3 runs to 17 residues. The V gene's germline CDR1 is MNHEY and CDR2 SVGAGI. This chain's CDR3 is CASRAGTSGLNTGELFF.

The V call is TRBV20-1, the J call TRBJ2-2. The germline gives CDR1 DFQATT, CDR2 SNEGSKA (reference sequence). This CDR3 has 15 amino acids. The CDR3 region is CSARRSLAGTGELFF.

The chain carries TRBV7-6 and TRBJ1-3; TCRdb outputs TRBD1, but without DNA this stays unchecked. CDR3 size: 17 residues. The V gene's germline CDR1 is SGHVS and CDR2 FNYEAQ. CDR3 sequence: CASSLTTGGHSGNTIYF.

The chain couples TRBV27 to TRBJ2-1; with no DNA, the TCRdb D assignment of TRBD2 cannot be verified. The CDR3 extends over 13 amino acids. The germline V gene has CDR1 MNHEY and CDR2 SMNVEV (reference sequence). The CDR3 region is CASRAGGYNEQFF.

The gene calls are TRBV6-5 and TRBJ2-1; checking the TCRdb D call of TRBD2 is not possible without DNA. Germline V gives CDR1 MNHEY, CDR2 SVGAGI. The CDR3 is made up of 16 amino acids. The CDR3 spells CASSSLRAGAGNEQFF.

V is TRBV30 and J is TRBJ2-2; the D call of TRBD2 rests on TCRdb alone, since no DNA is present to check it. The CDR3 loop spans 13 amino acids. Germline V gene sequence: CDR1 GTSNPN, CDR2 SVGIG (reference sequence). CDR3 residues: CAWSVRAPGGLFF.

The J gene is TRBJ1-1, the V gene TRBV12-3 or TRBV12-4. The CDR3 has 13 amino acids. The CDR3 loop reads CASRERMNTEAFF.

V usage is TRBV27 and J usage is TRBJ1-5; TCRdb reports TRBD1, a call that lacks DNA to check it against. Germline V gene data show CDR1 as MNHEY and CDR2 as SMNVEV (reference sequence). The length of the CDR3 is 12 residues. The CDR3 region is CATGGRNQPQHF.

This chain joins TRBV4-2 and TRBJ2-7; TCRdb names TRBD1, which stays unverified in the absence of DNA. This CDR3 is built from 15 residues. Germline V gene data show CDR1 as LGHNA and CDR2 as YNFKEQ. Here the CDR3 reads CASSLRQGPAYEQYF.

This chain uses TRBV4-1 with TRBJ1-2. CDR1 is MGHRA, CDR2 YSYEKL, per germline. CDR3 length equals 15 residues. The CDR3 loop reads CASSQGNGVWYGYTF.

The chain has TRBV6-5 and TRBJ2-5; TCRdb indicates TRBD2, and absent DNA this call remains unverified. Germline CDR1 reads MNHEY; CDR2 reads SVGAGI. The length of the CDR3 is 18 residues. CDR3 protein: CASRKVAGGPKVRETQYF.

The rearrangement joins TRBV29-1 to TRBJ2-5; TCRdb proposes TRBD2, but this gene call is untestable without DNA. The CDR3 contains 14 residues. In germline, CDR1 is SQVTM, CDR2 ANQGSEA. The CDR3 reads CSVGLAGARETQYF.